One and the same sample provided the 24 T cell receptor beta chains below, sequenced in a study of response to subunit inactivated influenza vaccine. One entry per CDR3 protein, called by TCRdb with MiXCR from the RT-PCR reads. Here the sample spans 650,000 to 700,000 distinct CDR3 sequences, around a sixth being singletons. Sequencing was performed on PBMCs from blood, taken roughly 12 days after vaccination. These receptors all stem from a man between 45 and 60 years old who received an inactivated influenza vaccine.

This clonotype occurred a few times. The gene calls are TRBV5-6 and TRBJ2-1, with 7 bases identical to TRBD1. CDR3 size: 16 residues. Germline CDR1 reads SGHDT; CDR2 reads YYEEEE. J lost 4 bases, V lost 4 bases, and 11 bases had no gene match. CDR3 region: CASSEPTGDGYNEQFF. In DNA form, the CDR3 reads TGTGCCAGCAGCGAACCCACAGGGGACGGGTACAATGAGCAGTTCTTC.

The chain employs TRBV15 and TRBJ2-1; D perhaps matches TRBD1 (6 bases). CDR3 size: 14 residues. Per germline, CDR1 LNHNV and CDR2 YYDKDF (reference sequence). Trimming removed 0 bases at V and 6 bases at J, with 9 bases between. DNA of the CDR3: TGTGCCACCAGCAGAGATTTGACAGGCAATGAGCAGTTCTTC. Its protein product is CATSRDLTGNEQFF.

This clonotype turned up a few times. The genes are TRBV3-1 and TRBJ2-1; no reliable D call. This CDR3 is 14 amino acids long. The germline V and J ends were trimmed by 4 bases and 5 bases, with 12 bases remaining between them. Per germline, CDR1 LGHDT and CDR2 YNNKEL (reference sequence). In nucleotides, the CDR3 is TGTGCCAGCAGCCGCAAGGGCCGGGACAATGAGCAGTTCTTC. Translated, it gives CASSRKGRDNEQFF.

There are a few counts of this clonotype. V usage is TRBV7-9 and J usage is TRBJ2-3; D tentatively fits TRBD1 or TRBD2 (6 bases each). The CDR3 runs to 16 residues. V was trimmed by 6 bases and J by 4 bases, leaving 20 bases between them. The germline gives CDR1 SEHNR, CDR2 FQNEAQ (reference sequence). CDR3 amino acids: CASRGDSGALSDTQYF. The CDR3 DNA is TGTGCCAGCAGGGGCGACTCGGGGGCCTTATCAGATACGCAGTATTTT.

This clonotype was recorded a few times. The V call is TRBV12-3 or TRBV12-4, the J call TRBJ1-4; D uncertain. This CDR3 comprises 14 residues. V gave up 6 bases and J gave up 0 bases, with 8 bases separating them. CDR3 nucleotides: TGTGCCAGCAGCCCTGCAGCAACTAATGAAAAACTGTTTTTT. It codes for CASSPAATNEKLFF.

The V call is TRBV19, the J call TRBJ2-5; tentative D call: TRBD2 (5 bases). V shed 3 bases and J shed 5 bases, with 19 bases lying between them. Germline-derived CDR1 and CDR2 are LNHDA and SQIVND (reference sequence). CDR3 length: 16 amino acids. The CDR3 spells CASSIVESAGRETQYF. DNA of the CDR3: TGTGCCAGTAGTATCGTGGAGTCGGCGGGCAGGGAGACCCAGTACTTC.

The chain joins TRBV6-5 to TRBJ2-5, with D unresolved. The CDR3 runs to 13 residues. Trimming pared 3 bases from V and 2 bases from J, leaving 7 bases between. Germline V gene lookup returns CDR1 MNHEY and CDR2 SVGAGI. The CDR3 spells CASSYNTQETQYF. In nucleotides, the CDR3 is TGTGCCAGCAGTTATAACACTCAAGAGACCCAGTACTTC.

The chain has TRBV29-1 and TRBJ1-2; D uncertain. V was pared by 6 bases and J by 0 bases, with 14 bases between. Per germline, CDR1 SQVTM and CDR2 ANQGSEA. The CDR3 runs to 14 residues. CDR3 in amino acids: CSVTTQVPNYGYTF. The CDR3 nucleotides read TGCAGCGTAACCACCCAGGTTCCTAACTATGGCTACACCTTC.

This clonotype was counted between two and nine times. The chain uses TRBV28 and TRBJ2-1; D gene unclear. The V gene's germline CDR1 is MDHEN and CDR2 SYDVKM. V gave up 7 bases and J gave up 0 bases, with 16 bases separating them. CDR3 size: 16 residues. The DNA for the CDR3 is TGTGCCAGCACAAAAACCGCTTCTAGCTCCTACAATGAGCAGTTCTTC. It is translated as CASTKTASSSYNEQFF. Drawing the rest from reference TRBV28 and TRBJ2-1, the complete variable domain is DVKVTQSSRYLVKRTGEKVFLECVQDMDHENMFWYRQDPGLGLRLIYFSYDVKMKEKGDIPEGYSVSREKKERFSLILESASTNQTSMYLCASTKTASSSYNEQFFGPGTRLTVL.

The chain recombines TRBV12-3 or TRBV12-4 with TRBJ2-1, with D perhaps assigned TRBD1 or TRBD2 (5 bases each). The CDR3 covers 15 residues. Between the trimmed V and J ends, which lost 5 bases and 9 bases, there was a span of 20 bases. CDR3 region: CASSRQAGTGSEQFF. CDR3 sequence (DNA): TGTGCCAGCAGTCGTCAGGCAGGGACGGGATCTGAGCAGTTCTTC.

This clonotype was detected once. The V call is TRBV7-2, the J call TRBJ1-2; the match to TRBD1 covers 7 bases. The CDR3 sequence is 15 residues long. Germline V CDR1 and CDR2: SGHTA, FQGNSA. After removal of 5 bases from V and 0 bases from J, the junction contained 6 bases not matched to a gene. The CDR3 region is CASSLGGPTNYGYTF. The CDR3 bases are TGTGCCAGCAGCCTAGGGGGCCCTACTAACTATGGCTACACCTTC.

This clonotype was detected a few times. This chain uses TRBV3-1 with TRBJ2-1, with TRBD2 matching over 8 bases. The trim removed 0 bases at V and 5 bases at J, leaving 3 bases unmatched. Germline V lookup: CDR1 LGHDT, CDR2 YNNKEL (reference sequence). This CDR3 spans 15 amino acids. The CDR3, as DNA: TGTGCCAGCAGCCAAGACGGGGGGGCCAACAATGAGCAGTTCTTC. This encodes CASSQDGGANNEQFF.

The chain combines TRBV20-1 with TRBJ1-5, with 7 bases that match TRBD1. The CDR3 sequence is 14 residues long. V lost 0 bases and J lost 7; bases outside the gene matches: 6. Germline lookup yields CDR1 DFQATT and CDR2 SNEGSKA (reference sequence). The CDR3 region is CSAREDRQGQPQHF. In nucleotides, the CDR3 is TGCAGTGCTAGAGAGGACAGGCAGGGGCAGCCCCAGCATTTT.

This clonotype was detected a few times. The V and J genes are TRBV20-1 and TRBJ1-5; D might be TRBD1 (5 bases). This CDR3 is built from 14 residues. The germline V and J ends were trimmed by 3 bases and 4 bases, with 13 bases remaining between them. Germline loops: CDR1 DFQATT, CDR2 SNEGSKA (reference sequence). CDR3: CSARSPEGNQPQHF. CDR3 DNA: TGCAGTGCTAGGAGCCCGGAGGGGAATCAGCCCCAGCATTTT.

The V gene is TRBV6-2 or TRBV6-3, the J gene TRBJ2-1; a possible D gene is TRBD2 (6 bases). The CDR3 consists of 12 residues. Trimming cost V 8 bases and J 15 bases, with 20 bases left between them. Germline V gene data show CDR1 as MNHEY and CDR2 as SVGEGT. CDR3 protein: CASDTGAAGRFF. CDR3 DNA: TGTGCCAGCGATACCGGTGCGGCGGGAAGGTTCTTC.

The chain combines TRBV5-5 with TRBJ2-7, with 13 bases matching TRBD2. Germline lookup yields CDR1 SGHKS and CDR2 YYEKEE (reference sequence). V dropped 5 bases and J dropped 0; count of bases not matched to a gene: 5. The CDR3 extends over 16 amino acids. CDR3 sequence (DNA): TGTGCCAGCAGGAGGACTAGCGGGAGCCCCTCCTACGAGCAGTACTTC. The encoded protein is CASRRTSGSPSYEQYF.

J is TRBJ2-5 and V is TRBV5-1; no clear D. The germline V and J ends were trimmed by 2 bases and 1 base, with 6 bases remaining between them. Germline V gives CDR1 SGHRS, CDR2 YFSETQ. There are 13 residues in the CDR3. CDR3 region: CASSFDFQETQYF. The CDR3 DNA reads as TGCGCCAGCAGCTTTGACTTCCAAGAGACCCAGTACTTC.

The V and J genes are TRBV9 and TRBJ2-6; D not resolved. V was shortened by 4 bases and J by 2 bases, with 7 bases between the two germline ends. The CDR3 runs 14 residues. Germline values: CDR1 SGDLS, CDR2 YYNGEE. The CDR3 nucleotides are TGTGCCAGCAGCCCCTCCCCTGGGGCCAACGTCCTGACTTTC. It codes for CASSPSPGANVLTF.

This clonotype was picked up a small number of times. A much larger clone lies a single base off, so this may be a read error. This rearrangement joins TRBV28 to TRBJ1-2; TRBD1 agrees at 7 bases. The CDR3 runs to 13 residues. Trimming removed 6 bases from V and 2 bases from J; junction bases left unmatched: 3. CDR1 is MDHEN and CDR2 is SYDVKM in the germline V gene. In nucleotides, the CDR3 is TGTGCCAGCAGGCCGGACAGGAACTATGGCTACACCTTC. This translates into CASRPDRNYGYTF.

J is TRBJ2-2 and V is TRBV5-1, with D unresolved. Trimming took 0 bases from V and 5 from J, leaving 8 bases between them. The CDR3 is 14 residues long. CDR1 is SGHRS and CDR2 is YFSETQ in the germline V gene. CDR3 DNA: TGCGCCAGCAGCTTGGAAAGTTCAACCGGGGAGCTGTTTTTT. Protein sequence: CASSLESSTGELFF.

This clonotype was counted only a few times. The gene calls are TRBV12-3 or TRBV12-4 and TRBJ1-6; D is unresolved. V dropped 6 bases and J dropped 6 bases, with 18 bases sitting between them. This CDR3 is 16 amino acids long. For the CDR3, the DNA is TGTGCCAGCAGGGTAGATGGAAGCTTATTTAATTCACCCCTCCACTTT. This encodes CASRVDGSLFNSPLHF.

This clonotype occurred a few times. This rearrangement joins TRBV6-2 or TRBV6-3 to TRBJ2-7, with TRBD2 matching 13 bases. Germline V lookup: CDR1 MNHEY, CDR2 SVGEGT. This CDR3 comprises 20 residues. Losses at the gene ends were 6 bases for V and 3 bases for J; bases not matched to a gene: 20. The CDR3 coding sequence is TGTGCCAGCAGCTCTAACATTAAGCCGGGACTAGCGGGACTGAACTACGAGCAGTACTTC. Translation gives CASSSNIKPGLAGLNYEQYF.

The V gene is TRBV12-3 or TRBV12-4, the J gene TRBJ2-3; weak D call: TRBD1 (5 bases). Trimming left V 6 bases short and J 2 bases short, with 15 bases between. This CDR3 has 15 amino acids. The CDR3 region has the DNA TGTGCCAGCAGAAACTCGGACATTAACACAGATACGCAGTATTTT. It translates to CASRNSDINTDTQYF.

V usage is TRBV7-8 and J usage is TRBJ2-5; a weak D match, TRBD1 (6 bases). V lost 5 bases to trimming and J lost 2 bases, with 12 bases between them. Germline CDR1 SGHVS, CDR2 FQNEAQ. The CDR3 runs to 14 residues. This chain's CDR3 is CASSPRDTQETQYF. The CDR3 nucleotides read TGTGCCAGCAGCCCGAGGGACACTCAAGAGACCCAGTACTTC.